This TCR beta chain was identified during a study of response to subunit inactivated influenza vaccine. This clonotype came up a few times. The antigen remains unidentified. Germline CDR1 reads KGHSH; CDR2 reads LQKENI. This CDR3 spans 15 amino acids. V lost 4 bases to trimming and J lost 6 bases; unmatched junction nucleotides: 7. General study results and limits: Seasonal influenza vaccination, on each occasion, was suggested by the authors to recruit few new T cells.

TCRdb reprocessed the RT-PCR reads via MiXCR and lists one record per CDR3 protein. This sample has a few hundred thousand distinct CDR3 sequences, with 10% to 11% found just once. The chain combines TRBV18 with TRBJ1-5, with TRBD1 identical over 9 bases. The TCR comes from a man in his fifties who received an inactivated influenza vaccine. The material was PBMCs from blood, obtained 35 to 45 days after vaccination. For the CDR3, the DNA is TGTGCCAGCTCACAGGCACAGGGGGCAGGTCAGCCCCAGCATTTT. Translation: CASSQAQGAGQPQHF.